The text below deals with one TCR beta chain. As yet, its antigen is unknown. Losses at the gene ends were 5 bases for V and 2 bases for J; bases not matched to a gene: 11. This CDR3 spans 17 amino acids. Germline V gene sequence: CDR1 SNHLY, CDR2 FYNNEI. This specimen comes from a study of T cell responses to AZD1222 COVID-19 vaccine. The study's findings and limits: The reported proportion of spike-specific TCRs targeting unmutated variant regions was nearly half. With dominance at 160-218 and 743-854, vaccine-associated CD4 TCRs spanned spike. Vaccination with two AZD1222 doses was followed by a rise in Spike-specific TCR breadth and depth.

TCRdb's copy holds only in-frame clones and misses some; the assay was immunoSEQ multiplex PCR. In the table there are 120,000 or so clones, 80% to 90% of which are singletons. The starting material was peripheral blood, obtained 28 days after the second AZD1222 dose. This chain links TRBV2 with TRBJ2-3, with TRBD2 matching over 9 bases. The receptor was derived from an adult who received the AZD1222 COVID-19 vaccine. The CDR3 nucleotides read TGTGCCAGCAGTATCTTTGAGGAGCGGGGGGTCACAGATACGCAGTATTTT. Translation gives CASSIFEERGVTDTQYF.